The source of this T cell receptor (beta chain) is a study of T cell responses to AZD1222 COVID-19 vaccine. Clones were sequenced by immunoSEQ multiplex PCR, and TCRdb holds only the in-frame ones, with some missing. The sample consists of 100,000 to 150,000 clones, 80% to 95% of them appearing once. Per germline, CDR1 SGHTA and CDR2 FQGNSA. V was cut by 4 bases and J by 3 bases, with 9 bases left in between. This CDR3 contains 14 residues. This chain links TRBV7-2 with TRBJ1-4; D unresolved. The source is an adult who received the MenACWY meningococcal vaccine as a control. Material: peripheral blood, obtained 28 days after the second dose of the MenACWY control vaccine. CDR3 sequence reads: CASSWGAANEKLFF. The DNA of the CDR3 is TGTGCCAGCAGCTGGGGAGCAGCTAATGAAAAACTGTTTTTT.